The 17 T cell receptor beta chains presented below share a single source sample, sequenced in a study of T cell responses to AZD1222 COVID-19 vaccine. Here immunoSEQ multiplex PCR was the method, and the copy in TCRdb shows in-frame clones only, minus some. The table has about 150,000 clones, about nine tenths seen once. Sequencing was performed on peripheral blood, taken on day 0 of AZD1222 vaccination. These receptors were collected from an adult in good health.

The chain links TRBV12-3 or TRBV12-4 to TRBJ2-7; either TRBD1 or TRBD2 may supply D (6 bases each). Trimming took 7 bases from V and 5 from J, leaving 15 bases between them. The CDR3 covers 13 residues. CDR3 bases: TGTGCCAGCACCGAGGGGGGCAGCCACGAGCAGTACTTC. Translating it yields CASTEGGSHEQYF.

The J gene is TRBJ2-3, the V gene TRBV6-2 or TRBV6-3; no firm D call. Germline V gene data show CDR1 as MNHEY and CDR2 as SVGEGT. This CDR3 contains 16 residues. V lost 5 bases to trimming and J lost 4 bases, with 19 bases between them. This CDR3 is CASSRRHLFPPDTQYF. The CDR3 DNA is TGTGCCAGCAGTCGTAGACATCTTTTCCCCCCAGATACGCAGTATTTT.

The V and J genes are TRBV27 and TRBJ1-5; 7 positions match TRBD1. The CDR3 is made up of 15 amino acids. Trimming at V came to 4 bases and at J to 1 base, leaving 4 bases not matched to a gene. CDR1 is MNHEY and CDR2 is SMNVEV in the germline V gene (reference sequence). Written as DNA, the CDR3 is TGTGCCAGCAGTTCGGGACAGACAAGCAATCAGCCCCAGCATTTT. It encodes CASSSGQTSNQPQHF.

The J gene is TRBJ2-7, the V gene TRBV28; 7 bases align to TRBD1. The CDR3 length is 15 residues. V was pared by 5 bases and J by 0 bases, with 7 bases of the junction left unmatched. Germline lookup yields CDR1 MDHEN and CDR2 SYDVKM. DNA of the CDR3: TGTGCCAGCAGTCCTGAGGGACAGAACTCCTACGAGCAGTACTTC. Translated: CASSPEGQNSYEQYF. Full variable domain (rest looked up from reference TRBV28 and TRBJ2-7): DVKVTQSSRYLVKRTGEKVFLECVQDMDHENMFWYRQDPGLGLRLIYFSYDVKMKEKGDIPEGYSVSREKKERFSLILESASTNQTSMYLCASSPEGQNSYEQYFGPGTRLTVT.

The V gene is TRBV11-2, the J gene TRBJ1-5; D is uncertain. Germline V CDR1 and CDR2: SGHAT, FQNNGV. The CDR3 is 12 amino acids. Trimming took 5 bases from V and 4 from J, leaving 6 bases between them. The CDR3 here is CASSHTNQPQHF. CDR3 sequence (DNA): TGTGCCAGCAGCCACACTAATCAGCCCCAGCATTTT. Variable domain in full (rest from reference TRBV11-2 and TRBJ1-5): EAGVAQSPRYKIIEKRQSVAFWCNPISGHATLYWYQQILGQGPKLLIQFQNNGVVDDSQLPKDRFSAERLKGVDSTLKIQPAKLEDSAVYLCASSHTNQPQHFGDGTRLSIL.

The chain links TRBV13 to TRBJ2-1; 8 positions agree with TRBD1. With 5 bases clipped from V and 5 bases from J, the junction kept 5 bases outside the gene matches. Germline CDR1 is PRHDT and CDR2 is FYEKMQ (reference sequence). The CDR3 is 14 amino acids. The CDR3 sequence: CASSRTDRDNEQFF. CDR3 in DNA: TGTGCCAGCAGCAGAACGGACAGGGACAATGAGCAGTTCTTC.

The chain couples TRBV4-1 to TRBJ2-2; a weak D match, TRBD1 (7 bases). Germline assignment: CDR1 MGHRA and CDR2 YSYEKL. V lost 0 bases to trimming and J lost 7 bases, with 12 bases between them. The CDR3 contains 15 residues. The CDR3 here is CASSQDRGRGGELFF. DNA of the CDR3: TGCGCCAGCAGCCAAGATAGGGGGCGGGGCGGGGAGCTGTTTTTT.

Concerning this clone itself: In the same sample, other DNA sequences code for this CDR3. The V and J genes are TRBV28 and TRBJ1-1; no clear D. The germline CDR1 and CDR2 sequences are MDHEN and SYDVKM. V was shortened by 2 bases and J by 2 bases, with 3 bases between the two germline ends. The CDR3 covers 12 residues. The CDR3 region is CASSLGNTEAFF. CDR3 nucleotides: TGTGCCAGCAGTTTAGGTAACACTGAAGCTTTCTTT.

The rearrangement uses TRBV24-1 and TRBJ2-3; D tentatively fits TRBD1 or TRBD2 (5 bases each). This CDR3 has 15 residues. CDR1 KGHDR and CDR2 SFDVKD come from the germline V gene. The V end was cut by 4 bases, the J end by 8 bases, with 18 bases between. The CDR3 reads CATSDPGPSRSTQYF. The CDR3 DNA follows: TGTGCCACCAGTGACCCGGGACCTTCAAGAAGTACGCAGTATTTT.

This clone showed up just a few times. This chain links TRBV28 with TRBJ2-5, with D hard to call. Between the trimmed V and J ends, which lost 5 bases and 5 bases, there was a span of 15 bases. Germline V CDR1 and CDR2: MDHEN, SYDVKM. This CDR3 spans 14 amino acids. CDR3 DNA: TGTGCCAGCAGTCCCCCCCGCGAGGTGGAGACCCAGTACTTC. Amino acids: CASSPPREVETQYF.

V usage is TRBV7-2 and J usage is TRBJ1-3; unclear D gene. The germline gives CDR1 SGHTA, CDR2 FQGNSA. This CDR3 has 15 residues. Trimming pared 5 bases from V and 4 bases from J, leaving 15 bases between. The CDR3 spells CASSLEGYAGNTIYF. Here the CDR3 DNA reads TGTGCCAGCAGCCTCGAGGGCTATGCGGGAAACACCATATATTTT.

Concerning this clone itself: At one of its ends the junction is not consistent with the germline gene, which may arise from a read error. The chain joins TRBV4-3 to TRBJ1-5, with no clear D. CDR1 and CDR2 from the germline V gene are LGHNA and YSLEER. The CDR3 loop spans 13 amino acids. The CDR3 DNA reads TGCGCCAGCAACCAAGAGCGGGGTCAGCCCCAGCATTTT. Translated: CASNQERGQPQHF.

This chain links TRBV2 with TRBJ1-1; D remains unclear. Trimming stripped 1 base from V and 4 bases from J, with 7 bases between. CDR3 size: 13 residues. Germline assignment: CDR1 SNHLY and CDR2 FYNNEI. The CDR3 is CASSEEEVTEAFF. The CDR3 region has the DNA TGTGCCAGCAGTGAAGAAGAGGTCACTGAAGCTTTCTTT.

This chain links TRBV19 with TRBJ2-2; tentative D call: TRBD1 (5 bases). Germline CDR1 and CDR2: LNHDA and SQIVND (reference sequence). V was trimmed by 5 bases and J by 4 bases, leaving 17 bases between them. CDR3 length equals 16 residues. In DNA form, the CDR3 reads TGTGCCAGTAGTCTACCCAACCTCCAGGGCACCGGGGAGCTGTTTTTT. This codes for CASSLPNLQGTGELFF.

The chain recombines TRBV6-5 with TRBJ1-5; D not resolved. Trimming cost V 7 bases and J 4 bases, with 11 bases left between them. CDR3 length: 13 amino acids. Germline CDR1 MNHEY, CDR2 SVGAGI. The CDR3 spells CASNNKANQPQHF. CDR3 nucleotide sequence: TGTGCCAGCAACAACAAGGCAAATCAGCCCCAGCATTTT.

The chain uses TRBV12-3 or TRBV12-4 and TRBJ2-1, with 9 bases aligning to TRBD1. The V segment lost 6 bases and the J segment 6 bases; nucleotides outside the gene matches: 3. The CDR3 loop spans 13 amino acids. As DNA, the CDR3 is TGTGCCAGCAGCGGACAGGGGCGCAATGAGCAGTTCTTC. Its translation is CASSGQGRNEQFF.

The CDR3 DNA sequence: TGTGCCAGTAGTGTCGCTAGCGGGAGTTTATACGAGCAGTACTTC. This gives the protein CASSVASGSLYEQYF. This chain links TRBV19 with TRBJ2-7; 10 bases are a match to TRBD2. Germline CDR1 is LNHDA and CDR2 is SQIVND (reference sequence). V lost 5 bases, J lost 4 bases, and 8 bases stayed unmatched. This CDR3 has 15 amino acids.